The sample holds a few counts of the clone carrying this T cell receptor (beta chain). Antigen specificity is unknown. The sample is drawn from a study of post-analysis software for immune sequencing data. Study-wide results and caveats: There were a few TRBV segments more frequent in patients than controls, and TRBV5-6, TRBV5-1 and TRBV20-1 were among them.

Per germline, CDR1 KGHSH and CDR2 LQKENI. There are 13 residues in the CDR3. Included in the TCR beta cDNA libraries were unique molecular identifiers. TCRdb fed the PCR reads into MiXCR, producing one record per CDR3 protein. Of more than 350,000 distinct CDR3 sequences listed, roughly 38% are singletons. The rearrangement uses TRBV18 and TRBJ2-7; D remains ambiguous. The J call is in doubt because the DNA end fits TRBJ2-5 better. The specimen sequenced was blood. The TCR comes from a girl aged 2-10 years with multiple sclerosis. Here the CDR3 reads CASSPQNGETQYF. The CDR3 DNA reads TGTGCCAGCTCACCACAGAACGGGGAGACCCAGTACTTC.